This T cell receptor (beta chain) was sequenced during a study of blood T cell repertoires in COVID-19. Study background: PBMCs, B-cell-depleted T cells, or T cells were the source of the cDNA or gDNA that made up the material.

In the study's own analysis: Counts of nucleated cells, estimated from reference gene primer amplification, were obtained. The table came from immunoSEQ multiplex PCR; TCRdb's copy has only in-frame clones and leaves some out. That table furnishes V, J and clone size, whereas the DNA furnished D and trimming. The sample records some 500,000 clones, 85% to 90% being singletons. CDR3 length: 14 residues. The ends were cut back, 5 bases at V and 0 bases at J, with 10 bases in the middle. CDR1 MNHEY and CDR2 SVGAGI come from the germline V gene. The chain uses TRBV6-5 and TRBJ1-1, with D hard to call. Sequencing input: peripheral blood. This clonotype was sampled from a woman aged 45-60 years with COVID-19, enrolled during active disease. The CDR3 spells CASSQIQLNTEAFF. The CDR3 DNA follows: TGTGCCAGCAGTCAAATTCAGTTGAACACTGAAGCTTTCTTT.